This T cell receptor beta chain was recovered during a study of blood T cell repertoires in COVID-19. Overall study context: PBMCs, B-cell-depleted T cells, or T cells provided the cDNA or gDNA that made up the material.

Original methodology: Amplification from reference gene primers served as the basis for estimated nucleated cell counts. This table comes from immunoSEQ multiplex PCR, and its TCRdb copy is limited to in-frame clones, with some not included. V and J calls and clone size are given by that table; D and trimming were obtained from the DNA. Of 150,000 or so clones in the sample, around 90% are singletons; the top ten hold approximately 3.7%. The study drew participants aged about 18 to 89 years from 20 to 30 US areas. Exposed study participants had met a COVID-19 case within 2 weeks before entry. The CDR3 runs to 14 residues. The trim removed 3 bases at V and 8 bases at J, leaving 7 bases unmatched. In germline, CDR1 is SGDLS, CDR2 YYNGEE.

This TCR was recovered from a middle-aged woman who had been exposed to COVID-19. The V call is TRBV9, the J call TRBJ1-2; 10 nucleotides line up with TRBD1. The specimen was PBMCs or T cells enriched from blood (not recorded which). In DNA, the CDR3 is TGTGCCAGCAGCGCCCCCGGGACAGGGGTCGGCTACACCTTC. Residues: CASSAPGTGVGYTF.